This entry concerns a single T cell receptor (beta chain). Its matching antigen is unknown. Generated by immunoSEQ multiplex PCR, the TCRdb table keeps only in-frame clones and is missing some. The sample consists of under 2.5 million clones, roughly 92% of them appearing once. This specimen belongs to a study of shared clonotypes between healthy human individuals. Study-level results: Of the naive CD4 clonotypes, roughly 5.5% were shared across a handful of donors.

This CDR3 has 16 amino acids. Germline lookup yields CDR1 MRHNA and CDR2 SNTAGT. V shed 3 bases and J 7 bases; nucleotides not matched to a gene: 6. The V call is TRBV6-4, the J call TRBJ2-1, with TRBD2 identical over 13 bases. The specimen was naive CD4+ T cells from PBMCs. The subset was: CD45RA+ positively selected. This receptor was taken from a man between 18 and 29 years old in good health. Some clones in this sample may be carry-over from other donors' samples. The CDR3 sequence: CASSEDGTSGMNEQFF. The CDR3 bases are TGTGCCAGCAGTGAAGACGGGACTAGCGGGATGAATGAGCAGTTCTTC.